The present TCR beta chain was sequenced within a study of T cell repertoires in cytomegalovirus infection (dated by TCRdb to the late 2010s). In the study overall: The peptide stimulations were aimed at well-studied HLA-B-restricted epitopes as well as recently identified HLA-C-restricted CMV epitopes, whose presentation resists viral immunomodulation. Donor HLA type was relevant to the analysis, because carriage of CMV infection together with the matching HLA type was indicated by public TCR beta signatures. Broader findings and caveats from the paper: Cumulative frequency of public TCR beta family members discriminated carriers of CMV infection plus the relevant HLA type in this cohort and an independent roughly 330-donor cohort. The ex vivo response was dominated by HLA-C-restricted CMV-specific TCR beta clonotypes, which also provided the single most frequent clonotype in two of eight donors.

The treatment or condition label, as the study defines it: in vitro stimulation with specific CMV peptide epitopes to enrich CMV-specific T cells. With respect to this clonotype: Its antigen has not been determined. There are no base qualities to consult, and no much larger clone falls within one base.

The data were produced on an Illumina HiSeq 1500. TCRdb reprocessed the public reads (quality trimming at Q25 with fastp, clone calling with MiXCR) and kept in-frame beta chains. Each CDR3 protein appears once, grouped with its most common genes and DNA. Recorded for this sample are just under 500,000 distinct CDR3 sequences; roughly 34% of them occurred a single time. The ten largest make up roughly 16% of the sample. V is pruned by 3 bases and J by 4 bases, leaving 6 bases of the junction without a gene match. From the germline V gene, CDR1 is KGHDR and CDR2 is SFDVKD. CDR3 length: 17 amino acids, cysteine to phenylalanine. The sequence is cut down to CDR3 DNA, 51 bases in frame from base 1.

The sample was cultured PBMCs, taken from culture after CMV antigen stimulation. The sequence was obtained from a human donor in good health (CMV status not recorded). Some clones in this sample may be carry-over from other donors' samples. The chain links TRBV24-1 with TRBJ2-2; the central 11 bases match TRBD2. In nucleotides, the sequence is TGTGCCACCAGTGATCCATTAGCGGGAGGGCCCACCGGGGAGCTGTTTTTT. It is translated as CATSDPLAGGPTGELFF.